The 30 T cell receptor beta chains below come from one sample, sequenced in a study of identical twins. One entry per CDR3 protein results from TCRdb running MiXCR on the 5' RACE reads. The sample records about 570,000 distinct CDR3 sequences, roughly 9.9% being singletons. A further study also used this sample, focusing on yellow fever vaccine responses in identical twins.

Sequencing input: PBMCs. The source is a young woman in good health.

This clonotype appeared a few times. This sequence joins TRBV10-1 and TRBJ2-2; 11 bases are a match to TRBD2. Losses at the gene ends were 3 bases for V and 6 bases for J; bases not matched to a gene: 12. CDR3 length: 18 amino acids. Germline values: CDR1 WNHNN, CDR2 SYGVQD (reference sequence). The CDR3 DNA is TGCGCCAGCAGTGAACTAGCGGGAGCTGCATTAACACCCGGGGAGCTGTTTTTT. It specifies CASSELAGAALTPGELFF.

This clonotype was counted only a few times. The rearrangement links TRBV7-9 to TRBJ2-1; tentative D call: TRBD1 (5 bases). Trimming left V 1 base short and J 7 bases short, with 11 bases between. Per germline, CDR1 SEHNR and CDR2 FQNEAQ (reference sequence). The CDR3 has 14 amino acids. The CDR3 nucleotides are TGTGCCAGCAGCTTAGGCAGGGTCGGTAATGAGCAGTTCTTC. The encoded protein is CASSLGRVGNEQFF.

Worth noting for this clonotype: A read error may account for a junction end that differs from germline. V usage is TRBV20-1 and J usage is TRBJ2-7; D may match TRBD1 or TRBD2 (5 bases each). This CDR3 contains 12 residues. The germline gives CDR1 DFQATT, CDR2 SNEGSKA (reference sequence). CDR3: CSAIGTVYDQYF. The CDR3 DNA is TGCAGTGCTATCGGGACGGTCTACGATCAGTACTTC.

This clonotype was counted only a few times. CDR3: CASSLGASLGPDTQYF. CDR3 in DNA: TGCGCCAGCAGCTTGGGGGCCTCTCTGGGTCCAGATACGCAGTATTTT. This chain uses TRBV5-1 with TRBJ2-3; D remains unclear. Germline loops: CDR1 SGHRS, CDR2 YFSETQ. Trimming stripped 0 bases from V and 4 bases from J, with 15 bases between. The CDR3 totals 16 residues.

The CDR3 nucleotides are TGCAGCGTAGAGAGTAGGACCGGGGAGCTGTTTTTT. This encodes CSVESRTGELFF. The chain recombines TRBV29-1 with TRBJ2-2; D remains ambiguous. CDR3 size: 12 residues. In germline, CDR1 is SQVTM, CDR2 ANQGSEA. Trimming pared 6 bases from V and 5 bases from J, leaving 10 bases between.

This clonotype has at least ten counts. The J gene is TRBJ2-7, the V gene TRBV7-9; TRBD1 or TRBD2 may be the D gene (5 bases each). Germline loops: CDR1 SEHNR, CDR2 FQNEAQ (reference sequence). CDR3 length equals 14 residues. The germline V and J ends were trimmed by 1 base and 2 bases, with 9 bases remaining between them. CDR3 loop: CASSLGDGPYEQYF. In nucleotides, the CDR3 is TGTGCCAGCAGCTTAGGGGACGGACCCTACGAGCAGTACTTC.

The table lists this clonotype with many counts. The J gene is TRBJ1-5, the V gene TRBV5-6; possible D gene TRBD1, 6 bases. V dropped 3 bases and J dropped 4 bases, with 17 bases sitting between them. There are 16 residues in the CDR3. Germline CDR1 and CDR2: SGHDT and YYEEEE. Written as DNA, the CDR3 is TGTGCCAGCAGCTCTAACGCCGGGACAATGAATCAGCCCCAGCATTTT. This translates into CASSSNAGTMNQPQHF.

This sequence joins TRBV12-3 or TRBV12-4 and TRBJ2-3; 11 bases match TRBD2. V lost 6 bases to trimming and J lost 3 bases; unmatched junction nucleotides: 2. The CDR3 is 14 amino acids. The CDR3 DNA sequence: TGTGCCAGCAGGCCTAGCGGGAGGACAGATACGCAGTATTTT. Translating gives CASRPSGRTDTQYF.

This clonotype came up once. J is TRBJ2-4 and V is TRBV20-1; either TRBD1 or TRBD2 may supply D (6 bases each). The CDR3 extends over 14 amino acids. V shed 3 bases and J shed 1 base, with 10 bases lying between them. The germline V gene has CDR1 DFQATT and CDR2 SNEGSKA (reference sequence). For the CDR3, the DNA is TGCAGTGCTAGTGGGGGGCTTGCCAAAAACATTCAGTACTTC. The encoded protein is CSASGGLAKNIQYF.

Written as DNA, the CDR3 is TGTGCCATCAGATCTGGACAGCGGTCGGATGAAAAACTGTTTTTT. Translating it yields CAIRSGQRSDEKLFF. V is TRBV10-3 and J is TRBJ1-4, with a weak D call TRBD1 (6 bases). The CDR3 has 15 residues. Germline V gene sequence: CDR1 ENHRY, CDR2 SYGVKD. Between the trimmed V and J ends, which lost 6 bases and 6 bases, there was a span of 17 bases.

This clonotype showed up just a few times. This sequence joins TRBV5-1 and TRBJ2-3; 8 positions agree with TRBD2. The CDR3 has 17 amino acids. From germline, CDR1 is SGHRS and CDR2 YFSETQ. Trimming removed 0 bases from V and 0 bases from J; junction bases left unmatched: 6. CDR3 DNA sequence: TGCGCCAGCAGCTTGGGAGCGGGGGCCCATAGCACAGATACGCAGTATTTT. Its protein is CASSLGAGAHSTDTQYF.

This clonotype has a handful of counts. The chain carries TRBV5-1 and TRBJ1-1, with a possible D match to TRBD1 (5 bases). This CDR3 has 15 residues. V lost 0 bases and J 2 bases, leaving 11 bases between the germline ends. CDR1 and CDR2 (germline): SGHRS, YFSETQ. CDR3 sequence (DNA): TGCGCCAGCAGCTTGGAGACAGCGATTAACACTGAAGCTTTCTTT. This gives the protein CASSLETAINTEAFF.

This clonotype has at least ten counts. The genes are TRBV9 and TRBJ2-1; 8 bases agree with TRBD2. The germline gives CDR1 SGDLS, CDR2 YYNGEE. Unmatched junction bases numbered 4, after V lost 0 bases and J lost 2 bases. The CDR3 runs 16 residues. The CDR3 DNA reads TGTGCCAGCAGCGTAGAACCGGGAGGGCCCTACAATGAGCAGTTCTTC. Protein: CASSVEPGGPYNEQFF.

This chain joins TRBV4-3 and TRBJ1-5, with TRBD1 identical over 8 bases. Germline trimming cut 0 bases from V and 6 bases from J; bases unmatched to any gene: 10. CDR1 LGHNA and CDR2 YSLEER come from the germline V gene. CDR3 size: 17 residues. CDR3 in amino acids: CASSQDRAAGGGQPQHF. CDR3 nucleotides: TGCGCCAGCAGCCAAGATCGGGCCGCAGGGGGCGGTCAGCCCCAGCATTTT.

This clonotype has more than one count but fewer than ten. V is TRBV12-3 or TRBV12-4 and J is TRBJ2-3; TRBD2 matches at 14 bases. The CDR3 is made up of 19 amino acids. Trimming removed 11 bases from V and 5 bases from J; junction bases left unmatched: 21. Here the CDR3 reads CAFSLNLGGTSGRGDTQYF. The CDR3 DNA sequence: TGTGCCTTCAGTTTAAATTTAGGGGGGACTAGCGGGAGAGGAGATACGCAGTATTTT.

The chain uses TRBV20-1 and TRBJ1-1; TRBD1 might be the D (5 bases). Germline V gene data show CDR1 as DFQATT and CDR2 as SNEGSKA (reference sequence). The CDR3 extends over 12 amino acids. V shed 3 bases and J shed 4 bases, with 9 bases lying between them. CDR3 sequence reads: CSASGAATEAFF. The DNA for the CDR3 is TGCAGTGCTAGTGGGGCGGCCACTGAAGCTTTCTTT.

V is TRBV28 and J is TRBJ2-1; 9 positions match TRBD2. The CDR3 totals 15 residues. The germline V gene has CDR1 MDHEN and CDR2 SYDVKM. V lost 5 bases to trimming and J lost 3 bases; unmatched junction nucleotides: 5. CDR3: CASSPGLANYNEQFF. CDR3 coding DNA: TGTGCCAGCAGTCCCGGACTAGCGAACTACAATGAGCAGTTCTTC.

This clonotype was seen many times. The CDR3 here is CASSFEGQGYYEQYF. For the CDR3, the DNA is TGTGCCAGCAGTTTTGAGGGACAGGGTTACTACGAGCAGTACTTC. This rearrangement joins TRBV12-3 or TRBV12-4 to TRBJ2-7; 9 nucleotides agree with TRBD1. CDR3 length: 15 residues. V lost 3 bases and J lost 3; bases outside the gene matches: 6.

V is TRBV12-3 or TRBV12-4 and J is TRBJ2-7; 7 bases agree with TRBD1. V trimming: 1 base; J trimming: 3 bases; junction bases outside the gene matches: 6. CDR3 size: 15 residues. The CDR3 region is CASSLVWDRGYEQYF. The CDR3 bases are TGTGCCAGCAGTTTAGTTTGGGACAGAGGCTACGAGCAGTACTTC.

The CDR3 sequence is CSARDFGAGHEQYF. The CDR3 DNA reads as TGCAGTGCTAGAGATTTTGGGGCAGGGCACGAGCAGTACTTC. V and J are TRBV20-1 and TRBJ2-7, with a possible D match to TRBD1 (5 bases). Germline CDR1 is DFQATT and CDR2 is SNEGSKA (reference sequence). Trimming removed 0 bases from V and 5 bases from J, with 14 bases in between. CDR3 length: 14 residues.

This clonotype was counted a few times. V is TRBV7-2 and J is TRBJ2-3; 7 nucleotides agree with TRBD1. From germline, CDR1 is SGHTA and CDR2 FQGNSA. The CDR3 spans 13 residues. V was pared by 5 bases and J by 5 bases, with 4 bases of the junction left unmatched. CDR3 loop: CASSPTGIDTQYF. The CDR3 DNA reads as TGTGCCAGCAGCCCGACAGGGATAGATACGCAGTATTTT.

This clonotype occurred many times. The genes are TRBV12-3 or TRBV12-4 and TRBJ1-6; D is unclear. The V end was cut by 5 bases, the J end by 7 bases, with 6 bases between. The CDR3 contains 12 residues. The CDR3 DNA is TGTGCCAGCAGTGGACGGAATTCACCCCTCCACTTT. Translation gives CASSGRNSPLHF.

In the case of this clonotype: Its ends do not fully match the called genes, so a read error is possible. The CDR3, as DNA: TGCAGCGTTGAGCTTTACAGGGGAGCCTTC. Translation: CSVELYRGAF. The chain has TRBV29-1 and TRBJ1-2; TRBD1 aligns across 7 bases. The germline V gene encodes CDR1 SQVTM and CDR2 ANQGSEA. This CDR3 contains 10 residues. Supplemented by reference TRBV29-1 and TRBJ1-2, the full variable domain reads SAVISQKPSRDICQRGTSLTIQCQVDSQVTMMFWYRQQPGQSLTLIATANQGSEATYESGFVIDKFPISRPNLTFSTLTVSNMSPEDSSIYLCSVELYRGAFGSGTRLTVV.

This clonotype was seen a few times. J is TRBJ2-7 and V is TRBV28, with TRBD2 matching over 10 bases. Unmatched junction bases numbered 7, after V lost 2 bases and J lost 6 bases. The CDR3 loop spans 15 amino acids. Germline V CDR1 and CDR2: MDHEN, SYDVKM. The CDR3 bases are TGTGCCAGCAGTTTAGCCCCAGCGGGGGGGCCCGAGCAGTACTTC. Encoded protein: CASSLAPAGGPEQYF.

A few counts support this clonotype. This chain links TRBV7-9 with TRBJ1-1; no clear D. The CDR3 runs 12 residues. Trimming stripped 2 bases from V and 8 bases from J, with 9 bases between. From germline, CDR1 is SEHNR and CDR2 FQNEAQ (reference sequence). The CDR3 coding sequence is TGTGCCAGCAGCTTAAGTCCGGACGAAGCTTTCTTT. This encodes CASSLSPDEAFF.

The gene calls are TRBV11-2 and TRBJ2-3; D not certain. Germline V lookup: CDR1 SGHAT, CDR2 FQNNGV. CDR3 length: 15 residues. Trimming took 0 bases from V and 0 from J, leaving 7 bases between them. CDR3 residues: CASSLDPASTDTQYF. Here the CDR3 DNA reads TGTGCCAGCAGCTTAGATCCAGCTAGCACAGATACGCAGTATTTT.

This clonotype occurred a few times. The genes are TRBV30 and TRBJ2-7, with D perhaps TRBD2 (7 bases). Germline-derived CDR1 and CDR2 are GTSNPN and SVGIG (reference sequence). The CDR3 has 14 amino acids. The V gene lost 0 bases and the J gene lost 3 bases, with 12 bases spanning the gap. This CDR3 is CAWSVRGGRYEQYF. CDR3 bases: TGTGCCTGGAGTGTGAGGGGGGGGCGCTACGAGCAGTACTTC.

V and J are TRBV6-1 and TRBJ2-1, with TRBD1 as a possible D gene (6 bases). This CDR3 is built from 15 residues. Germline-derived CDR1 and CDR2 are MNHNS and SASEGT. Trimming removed 5 bases from V and 5 bases from J, with 16 bases in between. The CDR3 sequence: CASSQIGGPNNEQFF. CDR3 nucleotides: TGTGCCAGCAGTCAAATAGGGGGACCCAACAATGAGCAGTTCTTC.

The CDR3 DNA is TGCAGCGTTTTATTCCGACAGGGGTCTGTCTACGAGCAGTACTTC. It codes for CSVLFRQGSVYEQYF. The chain couples TRBV29-1 to TRBJ2-7; 8 nucleotides align to TRBD1. Germline CDR1 and CDR2: SQVTM and ANQGSEA. Losses at the gene ends were 5 bases for V and 3 bases for J; bases not matched to a gene: 12. The CDR3 is 15 amino acids.

This clonotype appeared a few times. The chain uses TRBV10-3 and TRBJ1-2, with 8 bases that match TRBD1. The V gene end was trimmed by 6 bases and the J gene end by 3 bases; junction bases not matched to a gene: 21. This CDR3 region has 19 residues. Germline values: CDR1 ENHRY, CDR2 SYGVKD. The CDR3 nucleotides are TGTGCCATCAGAACGCGGTCGGGCGGACAGGGCGACGTTGACTATGGCTACACCTTC. Translated, it gives CAIRTRSGGQGDVDYGYTF.